This TCR beta chain was identified during a study of blood T cell repertoires in COVID-19. Background on the study: The cDNA or gDNA used as material had been derived from T cells, B-cell-depleted T cells, or PBMCs.

CDR3 length: 18 amino acids. V was cut by 1 base and J by 1 base, with 19 bases left in between. Looked up from germline, CDR1 is SGHVS and CDR2 is FNYEAQ. Original methodology: Amplification of reference gene primers provided the estimated nucleated cell counts. Produced via immunoSEQ multiplex PCR; TCRdb's table is partial and in-frame only. Clone size and the V and J calls come from that table; the DNA yielded D and trimming. The table has 40,000 or so clones, about 86% seen once. The V and J genes are TRBV7-6 and TRBJ1-1; D is perhaps TRBD1 (6 bases). The receptor was isolated from a middle-aged man with active COVID-19. The sequenced sample consisted of peripheral blood. The CDR3 reads CASSLGAPGAFKNTEAFF. The DNA of the CDR3 is TGTGCCAGCAGCTTAGGAGCGCCAGGGGCCTTTAAGAACACTGAAGCTTTCTTT.